This record looks at one T cell receptor beta chain sequence and its context. The data were produced by immunoSEQ multiplex PCR, yet TCRdb's version contains in-frame clones alone and is incomplete. This sample carries more than 70,000 clones, approximately 90% of them seen once, and the ten largest clones take approximately 0.97%. CDR1 and CDR2 (germline): GTSNPN, SVGIG (reference sequence). The trim removed 0 bases at V and 4 bases at J, leaving 8 bases unmatched. This CDR3 has 16 residues. The entry originates in a study of T cell changes during pregnancy in multiple sclerosis. This clonotype was sampled from a female donor with multiple sclerosis, enrolled in a pregnancy study. Source: peripheral blood, taken before pregnancy. The chain carries TRBV30 and TRBJ2-5; 10 bases are shared with TRBD2. CDR3 in DNA: TGTGCCTGGAGTGTACACCTAGCGGGAGCGGGAGAGACCCAGTACTTC. Protein product: CAWSVHLAGAGETQYF.